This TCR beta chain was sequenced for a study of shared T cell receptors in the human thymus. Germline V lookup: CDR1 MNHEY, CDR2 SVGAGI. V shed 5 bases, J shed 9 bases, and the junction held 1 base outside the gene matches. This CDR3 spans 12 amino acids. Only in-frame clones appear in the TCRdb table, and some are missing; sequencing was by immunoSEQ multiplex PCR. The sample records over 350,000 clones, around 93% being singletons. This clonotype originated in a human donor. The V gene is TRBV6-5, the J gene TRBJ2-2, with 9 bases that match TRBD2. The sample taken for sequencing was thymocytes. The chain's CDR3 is CASSAGGRELFF. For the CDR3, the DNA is TGTGCCAGCAGTGCGGGGGGGCGGGAGCTGTTTTTT.